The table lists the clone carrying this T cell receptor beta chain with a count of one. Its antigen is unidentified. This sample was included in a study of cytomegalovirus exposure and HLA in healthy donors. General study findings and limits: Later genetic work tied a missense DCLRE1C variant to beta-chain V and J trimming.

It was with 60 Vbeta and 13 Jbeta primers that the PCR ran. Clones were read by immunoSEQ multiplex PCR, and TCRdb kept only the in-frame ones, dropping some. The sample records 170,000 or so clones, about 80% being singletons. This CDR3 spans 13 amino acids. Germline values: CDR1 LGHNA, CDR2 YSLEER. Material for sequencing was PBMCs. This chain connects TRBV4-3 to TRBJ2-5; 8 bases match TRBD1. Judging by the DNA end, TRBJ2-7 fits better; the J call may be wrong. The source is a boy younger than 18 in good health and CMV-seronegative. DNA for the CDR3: TGCGCCAGCAGCCCTTCGACAGGGGACGAGCAGTACTTC. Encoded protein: CASSPSTGDEQYF.